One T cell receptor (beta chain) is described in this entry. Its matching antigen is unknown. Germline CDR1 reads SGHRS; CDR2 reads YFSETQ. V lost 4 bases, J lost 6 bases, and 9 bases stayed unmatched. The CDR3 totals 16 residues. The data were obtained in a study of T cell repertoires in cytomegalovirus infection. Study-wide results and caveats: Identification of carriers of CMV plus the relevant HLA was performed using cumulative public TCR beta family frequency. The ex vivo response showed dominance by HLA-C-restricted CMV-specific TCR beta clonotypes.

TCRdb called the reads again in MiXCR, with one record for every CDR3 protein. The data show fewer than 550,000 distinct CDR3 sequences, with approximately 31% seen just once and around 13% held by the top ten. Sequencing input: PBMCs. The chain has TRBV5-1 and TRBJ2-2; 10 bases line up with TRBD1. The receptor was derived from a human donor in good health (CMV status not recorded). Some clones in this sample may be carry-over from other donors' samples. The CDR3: CASSLKAGTGAGELFF. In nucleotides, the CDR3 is TGCGCCAGCAGCCTTAAAGCCGGGACAGGGGCCGGGGAGCTGTTTTTT. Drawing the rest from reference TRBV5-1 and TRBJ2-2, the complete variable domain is KAGVTQTPRYLIKTRGQQVTLSCSPISGHRSVSWYQQTPGQGLQFLFEYFSETQRNKGNFPGRFSGRQFSNSRSEMNVSTLELGDSALYLCASSLKAGTGAGELFFGEGSRLTVL.